Sequencing of this T cell receptor beta chain was carried out in a study of T cells in Graves' hyperthyroidism and ophthalmopathy. The authors took PBMCs from 7.5 to 10 ml fresh peripheral blood. The V end was cut by 3 bases, the J end by 1 base, with 12 bases between. Germline V gene sequence: CDR1 KGHSH, CDR2 LQKENI. The CDR3 loop spans 15 amino acids. This clonotype came up many times. Authors of the study amplified TCR beta CDR3 regions from RNA transcripts. An initial round of RT-PCR targeting the TCR CDR3 relied on the HTBI primer set. TCRdb reprocessed the multiplex PCR reads with MiXCR, giving one entry per CDR3 protein. The data contain approximately 380,000 distinct CDR3 sequences, about 18% of them singletons.

The chain combines TRBV18 with TRBJ1-1, with D tentatively TRBD1 (6 bases). Sample: blood. The clonotype comes from a man aged 18-30 years with Graves' ophthalmopathy. The CDR3 region has the DNA TGTGCCAGCTCACCGACCGGGACACCGAACACTGAAGCTTTCTTT. Protein sequence: CASSPTGTPNTEAFF.